This record concerns one TCR beta chain sequence. Its target is not known. It was with 60 Vbeta and 13 Jbeta primers that the PCR ran. This table comes from immunoSEQ multiplex PCR, and its TCRdb copy is limited to in-frame clones, with some not included. The sample contains more than 150,000 clones, 65% to 85% of which appear only once. This specimen belongs to a study of cytomegalovirus exposure and HLA in healthy donors. About the study: Early on, a data release was issued that held approximately 78 million unique TCRs from HLA-typed donors. Regarding the study as a whole: Association of a missense DCLRE1C variant with TCR beta V- and J-gene trimming was reported in a later analysis. Clonal expansion was found to be greater in HLA-associated TCR beta chains than in equally common others in a later analysis.

This CDR3 is 15 amino acids long. The V gene end was trimmed by 6 bases and the J gene end by 1 base; junction bases not matched to a gene: 7. Germline V gene data show CDR1 as MDHEN and CDR2 as SYDVKM. This sequence originates from a girl aged 5-17 years in good health and CMV-seropositive. This chain connects TRBV28 to TRBJ2-7; 9 bases map to TRBD1. Source material: PBMCs. The CDR3, as DNA: TGTGCCAGCAGCTCGGACAGGGGCCATTCCTACGAGCAGTACTTC. It codes for CASSSDRGHSYEQYF.